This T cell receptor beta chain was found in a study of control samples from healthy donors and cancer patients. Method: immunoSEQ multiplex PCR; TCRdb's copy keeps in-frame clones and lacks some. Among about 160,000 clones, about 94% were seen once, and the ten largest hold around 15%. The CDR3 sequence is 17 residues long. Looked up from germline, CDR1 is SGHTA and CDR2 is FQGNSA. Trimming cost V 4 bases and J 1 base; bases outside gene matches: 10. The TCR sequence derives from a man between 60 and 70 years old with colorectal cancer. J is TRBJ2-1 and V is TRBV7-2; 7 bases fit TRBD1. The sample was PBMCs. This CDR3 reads CASSSRLDRASYNEQFF. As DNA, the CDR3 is TGTGCCAGCAGCTCTCGTCTAGACAGGGCATCCTACAATGAGCAGTTCTTC. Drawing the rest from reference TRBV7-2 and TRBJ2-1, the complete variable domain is GAGVSQSPSNKVTEKGKDVELRCDPISGHTALYWYRQSLGQGLEFLIYFQGNSAPDKSGLPSDRFSAERTGGSVSTLTIQRTQQEDSAVYLCASSSRLDRASYNEQFFGPGTRLTVL.